This TCR beta chain was obtained from a study of human T cells and chemical hapten exposure (dated by TCRdb to about 2021). Background on the whole study: For sensitization, 2% DPC in acetone was applied to a roughly 2 cm by roughly 2 cm area of upper inner arm skin. The study tracked peripheral blood TCR repertoire changes in vivo during primary and secondary sensitization to the hapten diphenylcyclopropenone (DPC) in alopecia patients. Patch tests used Finn chambers with 0.01% DPC on the upper back, scored after 6 days by International Contact Dermatitis Research Group standards. Libraries were combined into a pool for sequencing, and differences in TCR yield between samples came mainly from small differences in library volumes within the pool. Throughout the study period of about 25 weeks, patients also received therapeutic DPC doses to the scalp every week. Most of the patients in the cohort were female, and the cohort covered alopecia areata with under or over 50% scalp involvement, alopecia totalis and alopecia universalis. For TCR sequencing, blood came from approximately 29 alopecia patients at anywhere from one to four time points (pre-sensitization, 2, 6 and 24 weeks). Blood was sampled from patients pre-sensitization (week 0) and at 2, 6 and about 24 weeks after DPC sensitization.

This clonotype came up a few times. Its antigen specificity is not known. No base quality values were provided; no much bigger clone lies one nucleotide off. Receptor amplification or capture employed RACE. TCRdb shows the sequencer as NextSeq 500. Library preparation attached unique molecular identifiers to individual cDNA molecules for quantitative, reproducible TCR counting. For every blood RNA sample, sequencing covered both the TCR alpha and TCR beta chains. The authors processed their data as follows. Samples had a median of roughly 87,000 TCRs, with a range from about 23,224 to 750,000. The Decombinator software suite was used to annotate V, J and CDR3 in the TCR reads. For PS versus PT1 abundance plots, all samples were subsampled to the same number of TCRs (28,000). Expanded TCRs were defined as absent before sensitization and observed at least eight times at the 2-week time point. The public reads were run again by TCRdb, first through fastp at Q25 and then through MiXCR, and only productive beta chains were kept. Entries are consolidated by CDR3 protein sequence, retaining the most common genes and DNA. The authors' filters were not applied to this entry. In this sample the table shows 55,000 to 80,000 distinct CDR3 sequences, 9.5% to 12% of which occur a single time. Of the sample, approximately 2.2% falls within the top ten clones.

The paper as a whole reports these results and caveats: No change with DPC sensitization was found in the number of TCRs above 1 in 1000 frequency, and no evidence of global repertoire structure alterations was found. After repeated subsampling, the strength of the expansion versus patch-test correlation and the threshold at which it became significant changed. A positive correlation was found between the number of PT1 expanded TCRs and patch test score, with significance reached at thresholds 8, 16 and 32 but not 4. Significantly more large CDR3 similarity clusters were formed by expanded TCRs than by pre-sensitization or healthy control sets, consistent with antigen-driven responses. Because all patients had alopecia, a presumed autoimmune disease, the immune response of the patients might differ from that of healthy individuals.

Sample time point, as interpreted from the label and publication: patch test 3, about 24 weeks after DPC sensitization. Per the publication, the treatment or condition label means: therapeutic diphenylcyclopropenone sensitization with weekly scalp DPC. At every patch-test visit, the blood draw took place before the patch test was put on. To be eligible, patients had to be aged 18 to 70, diagnosed with alopecia and judged suitable for DPC therapy, while pregnant patients were excluded. Total RNA was extracted from unfractionated whole blood collected in Tempus Blood RNA tubes. A distance of 13 bases separates the germline ends of V and J, which lose 2 bases and 6 bases respectively. Including cysteine and phenylalanine, the CDR3 has 14 amino acids. Of the read, only the CDR3 DNA is kept; its 42 bases are in frame from base 1. The germline V gene supplies CDR1 MNHEY and CDR2 SVGEGT.

This sequence uses TRBV6-2 or TRBV6-3 and TRBJ1-1; the D gene is perhaps TRBD1, on 6 matching bases. This sequence was found in a woman aged 25 to 39 with alopecia areata. Some clones in this sample may be carry-over from other donors' samples. The specimen comprised whole blood, sampled in connection with sensitization to the hapten diphenylcyclopropenone (DPC). The CDR3 corresponds to CASSYPRGAAEAFF. In nucleotides, the sequence is TGTGCCAGCAGTTACCCTAGGGGGGCCGCTGAAGCTTTCTTT.